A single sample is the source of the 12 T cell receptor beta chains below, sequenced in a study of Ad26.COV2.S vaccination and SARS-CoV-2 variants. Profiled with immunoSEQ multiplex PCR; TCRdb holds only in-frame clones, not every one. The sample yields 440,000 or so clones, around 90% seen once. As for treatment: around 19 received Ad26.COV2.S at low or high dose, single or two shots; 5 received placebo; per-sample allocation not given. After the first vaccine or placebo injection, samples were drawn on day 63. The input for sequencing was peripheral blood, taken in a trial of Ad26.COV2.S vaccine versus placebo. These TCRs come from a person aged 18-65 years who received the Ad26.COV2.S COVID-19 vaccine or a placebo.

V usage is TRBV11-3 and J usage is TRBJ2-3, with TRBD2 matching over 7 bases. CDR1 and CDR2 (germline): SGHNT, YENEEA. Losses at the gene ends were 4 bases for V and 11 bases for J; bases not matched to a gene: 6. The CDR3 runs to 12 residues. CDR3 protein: CASSSPLAGQYF. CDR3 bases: TGTGCCAGCAGCTCACCCTTAGCGGGGCAGTATTTT.

CDR3 sequence (DNA): TGTGCCAGCAGTTCCTCCTGGACAGGGGGAATCTCTGGGGCCAACGTCCTGACTTTC. Its translation is CASSSSWTGGISGANVLTF. The chain recombines TRBV28 with TRBJ2-6, with 10 bases matching TRBD1. Per the germline V gene, CDR1 is MDHEN and CDR2 is SYDVKM. The CDR3 length is 19 residues. The ends lost 4 bases at V and 0 bases at J; junction bases unmatched: 9.

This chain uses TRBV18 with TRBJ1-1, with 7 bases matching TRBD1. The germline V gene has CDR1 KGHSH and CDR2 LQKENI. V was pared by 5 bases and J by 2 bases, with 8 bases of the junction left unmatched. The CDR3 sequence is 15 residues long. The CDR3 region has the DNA TGTGCCAGCTCAACATCTTGGGACAGAAACACTGAAGCTTTCTTT. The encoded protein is CASSTSWDRNTEAFF.

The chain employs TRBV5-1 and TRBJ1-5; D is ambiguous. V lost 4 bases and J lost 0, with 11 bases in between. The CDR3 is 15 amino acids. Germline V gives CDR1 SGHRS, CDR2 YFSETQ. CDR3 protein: CASSEGSDSNQPQHF. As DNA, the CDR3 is TGCGCCAGCAGCGAGGGCAGCGATAGCAATCAGCCCCAGCATTTT. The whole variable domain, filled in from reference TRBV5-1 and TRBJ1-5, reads KAGVTQTPRYLIKTRGQQVTLSCSPISGHRSVSWYQQTPGQGLQFLFEYFSETQRNKGNFPGRFSGRQFSNSRSEMNVSTLELGDSALYLCASSEGSDSNQPQHFGDGTRLSIL.

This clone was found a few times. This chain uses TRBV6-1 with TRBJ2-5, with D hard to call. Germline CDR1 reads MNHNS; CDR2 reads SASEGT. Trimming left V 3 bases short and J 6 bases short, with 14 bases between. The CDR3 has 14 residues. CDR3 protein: CASSETVGQQTQYF. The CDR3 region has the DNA TGTGCCAGCAGTGAGACGGTAGGGCAACAGACCCAGTACTTC.

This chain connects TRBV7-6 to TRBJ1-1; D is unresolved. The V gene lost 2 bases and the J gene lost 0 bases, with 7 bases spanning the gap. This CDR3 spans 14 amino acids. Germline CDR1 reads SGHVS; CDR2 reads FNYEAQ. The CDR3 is CASSLNGVNTEAFF. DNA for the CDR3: TGTGCCAGCAGCTTAAACGGGGTGAACACTGAAGCTTTCTTT.

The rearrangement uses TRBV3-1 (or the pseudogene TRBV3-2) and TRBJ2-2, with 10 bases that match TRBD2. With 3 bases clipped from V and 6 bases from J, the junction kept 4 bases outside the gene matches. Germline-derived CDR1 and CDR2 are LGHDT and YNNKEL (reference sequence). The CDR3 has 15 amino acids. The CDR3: CASSQRGLAAGELFF. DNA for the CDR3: TGTGCCAGCAGCCAGAGAGGACTAGCGGCCGGGGAGCTGTTTTTT.

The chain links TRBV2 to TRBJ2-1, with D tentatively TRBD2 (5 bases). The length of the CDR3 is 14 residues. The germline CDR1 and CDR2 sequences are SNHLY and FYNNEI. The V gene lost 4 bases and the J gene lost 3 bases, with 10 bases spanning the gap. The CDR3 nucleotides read TGTGCCAGCAGTGTGCTCCGGGGCTACAATGAGCAGTTCTTC. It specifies CASSVLRGYNEQFF. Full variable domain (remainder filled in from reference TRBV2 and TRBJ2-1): EPEVTQTPSHQVTQMGQEVILRCVPISNHLYFYWYRQILGQKVEFLVSFYNNEISEKSEIFDDQFSVERPDGSNFTLKIRSTKLEDSAMYFCASSVLRGYNEQFFGPGTRLTVL.

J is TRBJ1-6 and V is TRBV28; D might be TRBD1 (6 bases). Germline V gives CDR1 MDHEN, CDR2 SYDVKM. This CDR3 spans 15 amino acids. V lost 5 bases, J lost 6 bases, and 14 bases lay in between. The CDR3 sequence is CASSGPGQINSPLHF. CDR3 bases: TGTGCCAGCAGTGGCCCCGGACAGATTAATTCACCCCTCCACTTT.

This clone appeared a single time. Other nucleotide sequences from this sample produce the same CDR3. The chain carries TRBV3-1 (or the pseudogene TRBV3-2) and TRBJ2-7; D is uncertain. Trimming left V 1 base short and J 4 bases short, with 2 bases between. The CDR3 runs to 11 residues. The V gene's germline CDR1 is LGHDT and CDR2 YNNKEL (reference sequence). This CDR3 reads CASSQGYEQYF. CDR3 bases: TGTGCCAGCAGCCAAGGTTACGAGCAGTACTTC.

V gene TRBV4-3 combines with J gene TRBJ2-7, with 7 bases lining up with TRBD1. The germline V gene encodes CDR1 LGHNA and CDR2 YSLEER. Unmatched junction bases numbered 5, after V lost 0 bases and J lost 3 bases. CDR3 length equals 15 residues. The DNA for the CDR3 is TGCGCCAGCAGCCAAGATCGGGGACAGCGCTACGAGCAGTACTTC. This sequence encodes CASSQDRGQRYEQYF.

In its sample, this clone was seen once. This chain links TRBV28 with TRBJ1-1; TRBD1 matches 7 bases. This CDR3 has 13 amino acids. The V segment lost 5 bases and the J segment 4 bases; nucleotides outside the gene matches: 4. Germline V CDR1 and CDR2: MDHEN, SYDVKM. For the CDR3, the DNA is TGTGCCAGCAGTCGCCCAGGGGGCACTGAAGCTTTCTTT. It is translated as CASSRPGGTEAFF. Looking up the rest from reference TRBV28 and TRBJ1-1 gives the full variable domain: DVKVTQSSRYLVKRTGEKVFLECVQDMDHENMFWYRQDPGLGLRLIYFSYDVKMKEKGDIPEGYSVSREKKERFSLILESASTNQTSMYLCASSRPGGTEAFFGQGTRLTVV.